One sample yielded the 30 T cell receptor beta chains listed below, sequenced in a study of blood T cell repertoires in COVID-19. This table comes from immunoSEQ multiplex PCR, and its TCRdb copy is limited to in-frame clones, with some not included. The profile covers approximately 300,000 clones, with 85% to 90% appearing a single time and more than 9% taken by the ten largest. The sample comprised PBMCs or T cells enriched from blood (not recorded which). These receptors were obtained from a woman aged 18-29 years who had recovered from COVID-19.

The chain employs TRBV30 and TRBJ2-7; the D gene is possibly TRBD1 (6 bases). CDR1 is GTSNPN and CDR2 is SVGIG in the germline V gene (reference sequence). Trimming removed 0 bases at V and 9 bases at J, with 15 bases between. The CDR3 is 13 residues long. The CDR3 DNA reads TGTGCCTGGAGTGTACAGGCAGGGGCCGGGCAGTACTTC. Amino acids: CAWSVQAGAGQYF. Full variable domain (rest looked up from reference TRBV30 and TRBJ2-7): SQTIHQWPATLVQPVGSPLSLECTVEGTSNPNLYWYRQAAGRGLQLLFYSVGIGQISSEVPQNLSASRPQDRQFILSSKKLLLSDSGFYLCAWSVQAGAGQYFGPGTRLTVT.

A note on this clone: The germline gene is not matched at one end of the junction; a read error may be the cause. The chain links TRBV7-9 to TRBJ2-5, with D perhaps matching TRBD1 (6 bases). The CDR3 has 13 amino acids. Germline assignment: CDR1 SEHNR and CDR2 FQNEAQ (reference sequence). CDR3 sequence reads: CASSLSIERRGDF. The CDR3 DNA reads TGTGCCAGCAGCTTATCGATAGAGCGCAGGGGAGACTTC.

The chain carries TRBV18 and TRBJ2-3; 9 bases are shared with TRBD1. Unmatched junction bases numbered 7, after V lost 5 bases and J lost 4 bases. CDR3 length equals 15 residues. Germline V gene data show CDR1 as KGHSH and CDR2 as LQKENI. The CDR3 sequence is CASSAIQGAADTQYF. CDR3 DNA sequence: TGTGCCAGCTCAGCCATACAGGGGGCGGCAGATACGCAGTATTTT.

The V gene is TRBV28, the J gene TRBJ1-5; the D is unclear. Trimming took off 2 bases at V and 4 bases at J, with 9 bases between the two ends. The CDR3 contains 14 residues. Per the germline V gene, CDR1 is MDHEN and CDR2 is SYDVKM. The CDR3 region is CASSLILENQPQHF. In DNA form, the CDR3 reads TGTGCCAGCAGTTTAATCTTAGAGAATCAGCCCCAGCATTTT.

The J gene is TRBJ1-1, the V gene TRBV4-1; D may be TRBD1 (6 bases). Trimming cost V 4 bases and J 0 bases, with 12 bases left between them. This CDR3 has 15 amino acids. Germline assignment: CDR1 MGHRA and CDR2 YSYEKL. The CDR3 sequence: CASSLEGGLNTEAFF. CDR3 in DNA: TGCGCCAGCAGCCTAGAAGGGGGTTTGAACACTGAAGCTTTCTTT.

This clone was observed once. The genes are TRBV12-5 and TRBJ2-1; 7 nucleotides align to TRBD1. Germline CDR1 is LGHNT and CDR2 is FRNRAP. Germline trimming cut 4 bases from V and 0 bases from J; bases unmatched to any gene: 6. The CDR3 sequence is 16 residues long. CDR3 sequence reads: CASGWGQQSSYNEQFF. Here the CDR3 DNA reads TGTGCTAGTGGTTGGGGACAGCAAAGCTCCTACAATGAGCAGTTCTTC.

This clone was picked up one time. The CDR3 DNA follows: TGTGCCAGCAGTGAATCGAAGGGGCGCCAGAAGAACACTGAAGCTTTCTTT. Amino acid sequence: CASSESKGRQKNTEAFF. The chain couples TRBV2 to TRBJ1-1; maybe TRBD1 (5 bases). V dropped 2 bases and J dropped 1 base, with 17 bases sitting between them. Germline V lookup: CDR1 SNHLY, CDR2 FYNNEI. The CDR3 has 17 amino acids.

Here the CDR3 reads CASSLGQGNEKLFF. The CDR3 coding sequence is TGCGCCAGCAGCTTGGGACAGGGAAATGAAAAACTGTTTTTT. The chain combines TRBV5-1 with TRBJ1-4, with TRBD1 matching over 7 bases. This CDR3 region has 14 residues. The germline V gene has CDR1 SGHRS and CDR2 YFSETQ. After removal of 0 bases from V and 5 bases from J, the junction contained 1 base not matched to a gene.

The rearrangement joins TRBV27 to TRBJ1-1; D is perhaps TRBD1 (5 bases). This CDR3 spans 13 amino acids. With 2 bases removed from V and 7 bases from J, the gap between germline ends came to 11 bases. Germline loops: CDR1 MNHEY, CDR2 SMNVEV (reference sequence). The CDR3 is CASSLRGLSEAFF. The DNA of the CDR3 is TGTGCCAGCAGTTTAAGGGGCCTCAGTGAAGCTTTCTTT.

The J gene is TRBJ2-2, the V gene TRBV9, with no clear D. The V and J ends lost 0 bases and 4 bases respectively, with 7 bases between them. CDR1 is SGDLS and CDR2 is YYNGEE in the germline V gene. This CDR3 has 14 amino acids. The CDR3 reads CASSVGQFTGELFF. CDR3 nucleotides: TGTGCCAGCAGCGTAGGTCAGTTCACCGGGGAGCTGTTTTTT. Drawing the rest from reference TRBV9 and TRBJ2-2, the complete variable domain is DSGVTQTPKHLITATGQRVTLRCSPRSGDLSVYWYQQSLDQGLQFLIQYYNGEERAKGNILERFSAQQFPDLHSELNLSSLELGDSALYFCASSVGQFTGELFFGEGSRLTVL.

This chain connects TRBV24-1 to TRBJ1-5; D gene uncertain. The CDR3 is 13 residues long. Germline lookup yields CDR1 KGHDR and CDR2 SFDVKD. Here the CDR3 DNA reads TGTGCTCTCACGAACAGTGACAATCAGCCCCAGCATTTT. Amino acid sequence: CALTNSDNQPQHF.

This chain links TRBV7-9 with TRBJ2-2; possibly TRBD1 for D (6 bases). Germline CDR1 SEHNR, CDR2 FQNEAQ (reference sequence). The CDR3 is 15 residues long. Trimming took 5 bases from V and 3 from J, leaving 13 bases between them. The DNA for the CDR3 is TGTGCCAGCAGCGGATCCGGGACACACACCGGGGAGCTGTTTTTT. Its translation is CASSGSGTHTGELFF.

CDR3 protein: CATSAFTGRQETQYF. The DNA for the CDR3 is TGTGCCACCAGTGCCTTTACAGGGAGACAAGAGACCCAGTACTTC. This chain connects TRBV24-1 to TRBJ2-5; possibly TRBD1 for D (6 bases). Trimming shortened V by 5 bases and J by 2 bases, and 14 bases separated the two germline ends. This CDR3 comprises 15 residues. Germline lookup yields CDR1 KGHDR and CDR2 SFDVKD.

The V gene is TRBV30, the J gene TRBJ2-1, with D maybe TRBD1 (5 bases). The CDR3 has 15 residues. The germline V and J ends were trimmed by 0 bases and 5 bases, with 14 bases remaining between them. Germline V gene sequence: CDR1 GTSNPN, CDR2 SVGIG (reference sequence). The CDR3 DNA reads as TGTGCCTGGAGTGTATTCCCCACAGGTGACAATGAGCAGTTCTTC. Its protein is CAWSVFPTGDNEQFF.

The genes are TRBV19 and TRBJ1-2; the match to TRBD1 covers 8 bases. J lost 6 bases, V lost 3 bases, and 9 bases had no gene match. Germline CDR1 reads LNHDA; CDR2 reads SQIVND (reference sequence). The length of the CDR3 is 15 residues. This CDR3 reads CASSIGPPGGDGYTF. Here the CDR3 DNA reads TGTGCCAGTAGTATTGGGCCGCCAGGGGGCGATGGCTACACCTTC.

The CDR3 loop is CASMGDRGWADTQYF. The CDR3 region has the DNA TGTGCCAGTATGGGGGACAGGGGTTGGGCAGATACGCAGTATTTT. The chain combines TRBV19 with TRBJ2-3; TRBD1 matches 10 bases. After removal of 7 bases from V and 4 bases from J, the junction contained 8 bases not matched to a gene. Germline values: CDR1 LNHDA, CDR2 SQIVND (reference sequence). The CDR3 consists of 15 residues.

This chain uses TRBV6-5 with TRBJ1-1; D remains unclear. V lost 2 bases, J lost 4 bases, and 11 bases lay in between. CDR3 length equals 14 residues. The germline CDR1 and CDR2 sequences are MNHEY and SVGAGI. CDR3 amino acids: CASSYRVEGTEAFF. The CDR3 DNA sequence: TGTGCCAGCAGTTACAGAGTTGAGGGCACTGAAGCTTTCTTT.

The chain recombines TRBV24-1 with TRBJ2-1; 7 bases are shared with TRBD1. The CDR3 totals 14 residues. V lost 4 bases, J lost 7 bases, and 6 bases stayed unmatched. Per the germline V gene, CDR1 is KGHDR and CDR2 is SFDVKD. The CDR3 loop is CATSDTTGENEQFF. The DNA of the CDR3 is TGTGCCACCAGTGACACCACAGGGGAGAATGAGCAGTTCTTC.

This sequence joins TRBV28 and TRBJ1-1; 7 bases are shared with TRBD1. Germline lookup yields CDR1 MDHEN and CDR2 SYDVKM. CDR3 size: 13 residues. V shed 3 bases, J shed 6 bases, and the junction held 4 bases outside the gene matches. CDR3 protein: CASSLAGGSEAFF. The CDR3 nucleotides read TGTGCCAGCAGTTTGGCAGGGGGTTCTGAAGCTTTCTTT.

In this sample, this clone turned up once. The chain carries TRBV24-1 and TRBJ2-3; D unclear. CDR1 KGHDR and CDR2 SFDVKD come from the germline V gene. This CDR3 contains 13 residues. V gave up 5 bases and J gave up 2 bases, with 7 bases separating them. The CDR3 DNA is TGTGCCACCAGTGGCCGCTACACAGATACGCAGTATTTT. It yields the protein CATSGRYTDTQYF.

The chain links TRBV7-3 to TRBJ2-2; no definite D call. CDR1 is SGHTA and CDR2 is FQGTGA in the germline V gene. Trimming stripped 1 base from V and 2 bases from J, with 11 bases between. CDR3 length: 16 amino acids. The CDR3 sequence is CASSLNPSRNTGELFF. CDR3 bases: TGTGCCAGCAGCTTAAACCCAAGCCGCAACACCGGGGAGCTGTTTTTT.

V gene TRBV18 combines with J gene TRBJ2-7, with no clear D. The CDR3 spans 13 residues. The V gene's germline CDR1 is KGHSH and CDR2 LQKENI. With 3 bases removed from V and 4 bases from J, the gap between germline ends came to 10 bases. The CDR3 coding sequence is TGTGCCAGCTCACCCGACATGCCGTACGAGCAGTACTTC. It translates to CASSPDMPYEQYF.

This clone appeared a few times. The chain is built from TRBV30 and TRBJ2-2; 7 bases are a match to TRBD1. This CDR3 is built from 17 residues. The V gene end was trimmed by 0 bases and the J gene end by 4 bases; junction bases not matched to a gene: 11. The germline gives CDR1 GTSNPN, CDR2 SVGIG (reference sequence). In DNA form, the CDR3 reads TGTGCCTGGAGTGTAAGCCGAGTGGCAGGGGGCACCGGGGAGCTGTTTTTT. Translation gives CAWSVSRVAGGTGELFF.

J is TRBJ1-2 and V is TRBV7-9; 9 bases fit TRBD1. CDR3 size: 16 residues. Germline assignment: CDR1 SEHNR and CDR2 FQNEAQ (reference sequence). V trimming: 5 bases; J trimming: 6 bases; junction bases outside the gene matches: 13. CDR3 nucleotide sequence: TGTGCCAGCAGCCCACTAGCCGGACAGGGGTGGGATGGCTACACCTTC. Translated: CASSPLAGQGWDGYTF.

The chain combines TRBV6-6 with TRBJ2-7; D gene ambiguous. The germline V gene encodes CDR1 MNHNY and CDR2 SVGAGI (reference sequence). The CDR3 has 16 residues. The V and J ends lost 0 bases and 3 bases respectively, with 15 bases between them. The CDR3 DNA reads TGTGCCAGCAGTTACTCTTCGCGACAAAGTTTCTACGAGCAGTACTTC. Encoded protein: CASSYSSRQSFYEQYF.

V gene TRBV5-1 combines with J gene TRBJ2-3; 8 bases agree with TRBD2. The CDR3 sequence is 17 residues long. Germline loops: CDR1 SGHRS, CDR2 YFSETQ. V dropped 3 bases and J dropped 6; count of bases not matched to a gene: 15. CDR3 residues: CASSSQPYGGGGDTQYF. The CDR3 nucleotides read TGCGCCAGCAGCTCCCAACCCTACGGGGGCGGGGGGGATACGCAGTATTTT.

V usage is TRBV6-5 and J usage is TRBJ1-3; D remains unclear. The ends were cut back, 0 bases at V and 0 bases at J, with 6 bases in the middle. The CDR3 has 15 residues. Germline-derived CDR1 and CDR2 are MNHEY and SVGAGI. CDR3 region: CASSYSALSGNTIYF. CDR3 nucleotides: TGTGCCAGCAGTTACTCGGCCCTCTCTGGAAACACCATATATTTT.

The CDR3 sequence is CASSQVPSVQGFGYGYTF. For the CDR3, the DNA is TGCGCCAGCAGCCAAGTACCCTCGGTACAGGGGTTTGGCTATGGCTACACCTTC. The chain recombines TRBV4-1 with TRBJ1-2; TRBD1 matches 7 bases. J was trimmed by 4 bases and V by 1 base; bases with no gene match: 15. The CDR3 length is 18 residues. Germline CDR1 MGHRA, CDR2 YSYEKL.

J is TRBJ1-4 and V is TRBV28; 7 bases fit TRBD1. CDR3 length: 16 residues. V dropped 6 bases and J dropped 3; count of bases not matched to a gene: 10. Germline CDR1 is MDHEN and CDR2 is SYDVKM. This CDR3 reads CASRALEGQPNEKLFF. The CDR3 DNA reads as TGTGCCAGCAGGGCCCTGGAGGGACAGCCTAATGAAAAACTGTTTTTT.

The V call is TRBV25-1, the J call TRBJ1-2, with 9 bases identical to TRBD1. The CDR3 has 15 amino acids. CDR1 MGHDK and CDR2 SYGVNS come from the germline V gene. V lost 5 bases and J lost 2; bases outside the gene matches: 6. CDR3 coding DNA: TGTGCCAGCAGTAACCCGGGACAGGGCAACTATGGCTACACCTTC. Residues: CASSNPGQGNYGYTF.